This TCR beta chain was identified in a study of shared clonotypes between healthy human individuals. Study-wide context: Aged between 18 and 49, the donors were two women and a few men.

Data came from immunoSEQ multiplex PCR; TCRdb stores just in-frame clones and leaves some out. The sample lists approximately 2.5 million clones, more than 90% occurring once. Each of the donors was a healthy adult who was HIV-negative and had not had a recent acute infection or vaccination. The CDR3 spans 13 residues. The trim removed 4 bases at V and 2 bases at J, leaving 2 bases unmatched. CDR1 is SGHAT and CDR2 is FQNNGV in the germline V gene. About this clone itself: The antigen remains unidentified. Other DNA sequences of this sample code for an identical CDR3.

Study-level results: Estimated richness was generally greater in naive than memory subsets.

The V and J genes are TRBV11-2 and TRBJ2-7; 7 nucleotides line up with TRBD2. This TCR derives from a man aged 18-30 years in good health. Sequenced input: naive CD4+ T cells sorted from blood. The sample's subset: CD45RA+ positively selected. CDR3 coding DNA: TGTGCCAGCAGCTCAAGCGGGACCTACGAGCAGTACTTC. Amino acid sequence: CASSSSGTYEQYF. Drawing the rest from reference TRBV11-2 and TRBJ2-7, the complete variable domain is EAGVAQSPRYKIIEKRQSVAFWCNPISGHATLYWYQQILGQGPKLLIQFQNNGVVDDSQLPKDRFSAERLKGVDSTLKIQPAKLEDSAVYLCASSSSGTYEQYFGPGTRLTVT.